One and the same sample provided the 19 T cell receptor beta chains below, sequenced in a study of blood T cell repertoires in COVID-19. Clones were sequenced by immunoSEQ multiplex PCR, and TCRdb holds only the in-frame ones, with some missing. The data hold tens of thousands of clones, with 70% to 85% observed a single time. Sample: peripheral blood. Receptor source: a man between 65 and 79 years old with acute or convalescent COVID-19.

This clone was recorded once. CDR3 protein: CASSDSTGGRGNTGELFF. The DNA for the CDR3 is TGTGCCAGCAGTGACTCGACAGGGGGAAGGGGGAACACCGGGGAGCTGTTTTTT. This chain joins TRBV6-4 and TRBJ2-2; 9 positions match TRBD1. V was pared by 0 bases and J by 1 base, with 6 bases of the junction left unmatched. The CDR3 is made up of 18 amino acids. Germline values: CDR1 MRHNA, CDR2 SNTAGT.

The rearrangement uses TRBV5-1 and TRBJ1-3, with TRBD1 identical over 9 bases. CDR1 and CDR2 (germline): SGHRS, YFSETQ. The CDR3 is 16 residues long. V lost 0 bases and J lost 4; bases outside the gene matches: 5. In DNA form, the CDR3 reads TGCGCCAGCAGCTTGGCGCCTGGGACAGGGGGAAACACCATATATTTT. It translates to CASSLAPGTGGNTIYF.

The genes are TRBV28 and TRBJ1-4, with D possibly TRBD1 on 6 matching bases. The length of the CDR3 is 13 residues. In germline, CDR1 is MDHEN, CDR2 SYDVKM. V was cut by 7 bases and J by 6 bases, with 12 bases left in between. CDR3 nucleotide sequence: TGTGCCAGCACCTTACAGGGAGATGAAAAACTGTTTTTT. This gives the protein CASTLQGDEKLFF. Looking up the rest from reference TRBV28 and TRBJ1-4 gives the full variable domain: DVKVTQSSRYLVKRTGEKVFLECVQDMDHENMFWYRQDPGLGLRLIYFSYDVKMKEKGDIPEGYSVSREKKERFSLILESASTNQTSMYLCASTLQGDEKLFFGSGTQLSVL.

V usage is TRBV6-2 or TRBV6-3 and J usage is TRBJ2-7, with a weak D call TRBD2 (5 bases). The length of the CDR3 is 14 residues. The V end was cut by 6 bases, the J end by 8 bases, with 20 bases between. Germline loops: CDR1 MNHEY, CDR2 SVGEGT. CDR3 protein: CASSPDSRFLQQYF. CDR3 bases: TGTGCCAGCAGCCCGGACTCTCGTTTTCTTCAGCAGTACTTC.

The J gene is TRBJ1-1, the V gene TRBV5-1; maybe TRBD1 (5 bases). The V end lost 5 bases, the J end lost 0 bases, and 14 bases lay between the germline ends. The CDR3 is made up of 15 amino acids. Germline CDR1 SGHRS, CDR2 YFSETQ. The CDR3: CASRPSTVMNTEAFF. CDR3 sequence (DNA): TGCGCCAGCAGACCTTCGACAGTCATGAACACTGAAGCTTTCTTT.

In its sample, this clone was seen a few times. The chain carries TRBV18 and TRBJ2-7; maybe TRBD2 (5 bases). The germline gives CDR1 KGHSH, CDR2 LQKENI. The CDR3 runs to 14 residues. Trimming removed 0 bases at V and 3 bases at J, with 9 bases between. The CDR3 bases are TGTGCCAGCTCACCACCCCGAGGGTACTACGAGCAGTACTTC. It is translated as CASSPPRGYYEQYF.

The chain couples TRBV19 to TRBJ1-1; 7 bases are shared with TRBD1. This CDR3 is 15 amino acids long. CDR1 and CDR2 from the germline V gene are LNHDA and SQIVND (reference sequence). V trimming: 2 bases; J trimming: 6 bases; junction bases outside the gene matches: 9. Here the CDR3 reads CASSIMAGGRPEAFF. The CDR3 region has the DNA TGTGCCAGTAGTATAATGGCAGGGGGACGACCTGAAGCTTTCTTT.

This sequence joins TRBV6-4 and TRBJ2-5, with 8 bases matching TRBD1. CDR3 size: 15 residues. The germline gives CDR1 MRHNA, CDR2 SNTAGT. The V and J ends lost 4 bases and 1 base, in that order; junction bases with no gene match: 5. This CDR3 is CASSVTGGIQETQYF. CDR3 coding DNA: TGTGCCAGCAGTGTAACAGGGGGGATCCAAGAGACCCAGTACTTC.

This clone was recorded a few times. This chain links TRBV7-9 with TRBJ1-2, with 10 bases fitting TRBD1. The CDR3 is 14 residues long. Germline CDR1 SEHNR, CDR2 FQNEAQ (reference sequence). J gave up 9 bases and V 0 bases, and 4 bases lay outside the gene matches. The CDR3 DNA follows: TGTGCCAGCAGCTTAGCAACGGGACAGGGGAGCTACACCTTC. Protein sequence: CASSLATGQGSYTF. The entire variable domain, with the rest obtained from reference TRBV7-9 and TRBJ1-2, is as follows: DTGVSQNPRHKITKRGQNVTFRCDPISEHNRLYWYRQTLGQGPEFLTYFQNEAQLEKSRLLSDRFSAERPKGSFSTLEIQRTEQGDSAMYLCASSLATGQGSYTFGSGTRLTVV.

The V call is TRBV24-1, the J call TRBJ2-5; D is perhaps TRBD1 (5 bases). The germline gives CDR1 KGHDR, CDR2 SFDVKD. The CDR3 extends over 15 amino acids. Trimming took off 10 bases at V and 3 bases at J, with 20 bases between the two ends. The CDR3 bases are TGTGCCACAGGACATTTTTTGGCCGGAGAAGAGACCCAGTACTTC. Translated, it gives CATGHFLAGEETQYF.

The CDR3 DNA reads TGCGCCAGCAGCTTGGAGGGCACAGGGAGCTATGGCTACACCTTC. This codes for CASSLEGTGSYGYTF. V is TRBV5-1 and J is TRBJ1-2, with D possibly being TRBD1 (6 bases). V was shortened by 0 bases and J by 4 bases, with 13 bases between the two germline ends. CDR3 size: 15 residues. Germline V gene lookup returns CDR1 SGHRS and CDR2 YFSETQ. Looking up the rest from reference TRBV5-1 and TRBJ1-2 gives the full variable domain: KAGVTQTPRYLIKTRGQQVTLSCSPISGHRSVSWYQQTPGQGLQFLFEYFSETQRNKGNFPGRFSGRQFSNSRSEMNVSTLELGDSALYLCASSLEGTGSYGYTFGSGTRLTVV.

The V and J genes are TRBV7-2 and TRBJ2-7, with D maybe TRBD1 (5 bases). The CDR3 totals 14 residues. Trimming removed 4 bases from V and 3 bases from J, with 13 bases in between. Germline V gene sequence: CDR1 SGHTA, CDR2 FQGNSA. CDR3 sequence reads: CASSSVTDSYEQYF. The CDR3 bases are TGTGCCAGCAGCTCTGTCACCGACAGCTACGAGCAGTACTTC.

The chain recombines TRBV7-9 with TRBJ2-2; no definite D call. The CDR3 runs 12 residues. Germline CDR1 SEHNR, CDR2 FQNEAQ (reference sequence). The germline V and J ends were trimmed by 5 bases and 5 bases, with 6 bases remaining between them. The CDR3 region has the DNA TGTGCCAGCAGCCAGGTTACCGGGGAGCTGTTTTTT. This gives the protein CASSQVTGELFF.

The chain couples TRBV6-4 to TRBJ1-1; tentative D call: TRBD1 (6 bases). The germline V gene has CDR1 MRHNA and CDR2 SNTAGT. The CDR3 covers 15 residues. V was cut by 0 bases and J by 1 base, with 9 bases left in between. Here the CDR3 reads CASSDSAGENTEAFF. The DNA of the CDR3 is TGTGCCAGCAGTGACTCGGCAGGGGAGAACACTGAAGCTTTCTTT.

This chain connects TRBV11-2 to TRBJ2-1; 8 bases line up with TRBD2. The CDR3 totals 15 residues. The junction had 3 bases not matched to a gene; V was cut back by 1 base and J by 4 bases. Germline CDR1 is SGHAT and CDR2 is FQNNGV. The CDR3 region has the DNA TGTGCCAGCAGCTTAGCGACTAGCGATTACAATGAGCAGTTCTTC. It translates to CASSLATSDYNEQFF.

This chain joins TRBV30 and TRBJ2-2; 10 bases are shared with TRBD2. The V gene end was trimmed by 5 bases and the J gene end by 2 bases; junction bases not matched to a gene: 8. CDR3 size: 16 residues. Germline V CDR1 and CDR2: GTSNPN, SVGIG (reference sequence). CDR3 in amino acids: CAWGKGLAVNTGELFF. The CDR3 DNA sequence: TGTGCCTGGGGAAAAGGACTAGCGGTAAACACCGGGGAGCTGTTTTTT. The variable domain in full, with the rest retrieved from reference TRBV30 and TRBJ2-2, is SQTIHQWPATLVQPVGSPLSLECTVEGTSNPNLYWYRQAAGRGLQLLFYSVGIGQISSEVPQNLSASRPQDRQFILSSKKLLLSDSGFYLCAWGKGLAVNTGELFFGEGSRLTVL.

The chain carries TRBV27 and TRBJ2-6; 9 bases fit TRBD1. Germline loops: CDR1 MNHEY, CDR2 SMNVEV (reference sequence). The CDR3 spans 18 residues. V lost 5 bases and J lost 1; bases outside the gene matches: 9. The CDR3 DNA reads TGTGCCAGCAGTCCAGACAGGGGGGACACTTCTGGGGCCAACGTCCTGACTTTC. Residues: CASSPDRGDTSGANVLTF.

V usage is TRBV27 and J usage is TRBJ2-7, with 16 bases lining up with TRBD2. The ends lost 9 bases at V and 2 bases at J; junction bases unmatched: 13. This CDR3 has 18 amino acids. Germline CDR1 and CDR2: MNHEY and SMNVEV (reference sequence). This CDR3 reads CASWGQPGLAGGAYEQYF. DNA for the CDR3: TGTGCCAGTTGGGGACAGCCGGGACTAGCGGGAGGGGCCTACGAGCAGTACTTC.

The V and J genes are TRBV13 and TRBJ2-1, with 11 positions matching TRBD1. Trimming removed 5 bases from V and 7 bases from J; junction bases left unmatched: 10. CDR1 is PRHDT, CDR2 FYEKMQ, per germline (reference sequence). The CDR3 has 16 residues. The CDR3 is CASSPSPGTGGNEQFF. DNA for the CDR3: TGTGCCAGCAGCCCCTCCCCTGGGACAGGGGGGAATGAGCAGTTCTTC.